These T cell receptor beta chains were read from a single sample in a study of blood T cell repertoires in COVID-19. Clones were sequenced by immunoSEQ multiplex PCR, and TCRdb holds only the in-frame ones, with some missing. This table has about 250,000 clones, around 85% appearing once. Sequencing was done on a sample of peripheral blood. Receptors were obtained from a human donor with COVID-19, enrolled during active disease. The donor label of this sample is uncertain. Each CDR3 is given with its conserved first and last residue. D genes are given only for firm matches. Clone size appears in some rows only: once, few, many, or a class for an expanded clone.

j_call,d_call,clone_size,v_call,cdr3_nt,cdr3_aa
TRBJ1-5,.,.,TRBV19,TGTGCCAGTACCCGTCTCGACAGCCACAATCAGCCCCAGCATTTT,CASTRLDSHNQPQHF
TRBJ1-5,.,.,TRBV30,TGTGCCTGGAGCGCCACGAATGAGCAGCCCCAGCATTTT,CAWSATNEQPQHF
TRBJ1-2,.,.,TRBV28,TGTGCCAGCAGTTTAGGGGCAGGATATGGCTACACCTTC,CASSLGAGYGYTF
TRBJ2-1,.,.,TRBV9,TGTGCCAGCAGCGCTTCCGGGCTAGCGCACAATGAGCAGTTCTTC,CASSASGLAHNEQFF
TRBJ2-5,.,.,TRBV21-1,TGTGCCAGCGGGAGGGGATCTGAGACCCAGTACTTC,CASGRGSETQYF
TRBJ1-3,TRBD1,once,TRBV5-1,TGCGCCAGCAGCTTACAGGGGAGTGGAAACACCATATATTTT,CASSLQGSGNTIYF
TRBJ1-1,.,.,TRBV28,TGTGCCAGCAGTACCCCAGGCGGGTTCGCTGAAGCTTTCTTT,CASSTPGGFAEAFF
TRBJ1-1,.,.,TRBV28,TGTGCCAGCAGTTTATCTGCCGGTCGAGCTTTCTTT,CASSLSAGRAFF
TRBJ2-1,.,.,TRBV3-1/TRBV3-2,TGTGCCAGCAGCCAACAAATAGGGGCTTACAATGAGCAGTTCTTC,CASSQQIGAYNEQFF
TRBJ1-1,TRBD1,once,TRBV28,TGTGCCAGCGGCCGGCGACAGGGAAACACTGAAGCTTTCTTT,CASGRRQGNTEAFF
TRBJ2-3,TRBD2,.,TRBV5-1,TGCGCCAGCAGCTTGGTCCCTTTGGCGGGAGGAGGTCGTACGCAGTATTTT,CASSLVPLAGGGRTQYF
TRBJ1-3,.,once,TRBV2,TGTGCCAGCAGTGACAACCCGAGCTCTGGAAACACCATATATTTT,CASSDNPSSGNTIYF
TRBJ2-7,TRBD2,.,TRBV30,TGTGCCTGGAGTCTCGCGGGAGTGGGGGAGCAGTACTTC,CAWSLAGVGEQYF
TRBJ1-1,.,.,TRBV5-1,TGCGCCAGCAGCTTGGCGGGAAACACTGAAGCTTTCTTT,CASSLAGNTEAFF
TRBJ1-2,TRBD1,.,TRBV19,TGTGCCAGTAGTATGTCCGGGACAGGCTGGGGCTACACCTTC,CASSMSGTGWGYTF
TRBJ1-1,.,.,TRBV9,TGTGCCAGCAGCGTAGTTCTGGGCCATAACCCCGAGGCTTTCTTT,CASSVVLGHNPEAFF
TRBJ2-2,.,.,TRBV7-6,TGTGCCAGCAGCCTAAACCCACCCCCCGGGGAGCTGTTTTTT,CASSLNPPPGELFF
TRBJ1-6,.,.,TRBV18,TGTGCCAGCTCATCGGGGGGCAGAGGCAATTCACCCCTCCACTTT,CASSSGGRGNSPLHF
TRBJ2-3,TRBD2,.,TRBV25-1,TGTGCCAGCAGTCCTACAATCTCGCGGGGGGGGCAGTATTTT,CASSPTISRGGQYF
TRBJ2-3,TRBD2,.,TRBV7-6,TGTGCCAGCAGCCTCCAGGGTGGGGGGGACCCAGATACGCAGTATTTT,CASSLQGGGDPDTQYF
TRBJ2-1,.,.,TRBV9,TGTGCCAGCAGCGTAGGAGACTCCTACAATGAGCAGTTCTTC,CASSVGDSYNEQFF
TRBJ1-1,.,.,TRBV29-1,TGCAGCGTTGATACGGATGCCATCGCGGATGTGTGGAACACTGAAGCTTTCTTT,CSVDTDAIADVWNTEAFF